One sample yielded the 30 T cell receptor beta chains listed below, sequenced in a study of T cell responses to AZD1222 COVID-19 vaccine (dated by TCRdb to about 2021). Taken with the paper, the label for time point translates to: about 28 days (+/-7) after the second vaccine dose. Libraries came from the immunoSEQ multiplex PCR assay. TCRdb took over this immuneACCESS table, retaining in-frame rearrangements with V and J assigned. Such tables are incomplete; in checked studies, under half of the missing clones stem from an unresolved V gene, and the remainder is unexplained. The sample has some 130,000 clones on record, just under 95% of them singletons. Clones ranked in the top ten supply around 6.5% of the sample. Sequencing used peripheral blood, obtained 28 days after the second AZD1222 dose. The receptors shown here come from an adult who received the AZD1222 COVID-19 vaccine.

The chain is built from TRBV6-5 and TRBJ1-2; no reliable D call. Germline values: CDR1 MNHEY, CDR2 SVGAGI. V was cut by 2 bases and J by 7 bases, with 20 bases left in between. The CDR3 totals 16 residues. Here the CDR3 DNA reads TGTGCCAGCAGTTACGTGGCCGTGGGTGTTGGTGGTGGCTACACCTTC. Amino acid sequence: CASSYVAVGVGGGYTF.

About this clone itself: The germline gene is not matched at one end of the junction; a read error may be the cause. CDR3 amino acids: CATEKGGNQPQHF. As DNA, the CDR3 is TGTGCCACAGAAAAAGGGGGCAACCAGCCCCAGCATTTT. V is TRBV10-3 and J is TRBJ1-5, with 7 nucleotides matching TRBD1. CDR1 and CDR2 from the germline V gene are ENHRY and SYGVKD. The CDR3 runs 13 residues.

V and J are TRBV28 and TRBJ2-1, with TRBD1 identical over 7 bases. CDR3 length equals 14 residues. Germline loops: CDR1 MDHEN, CDR2 SYDVKM. Trimming removed 9 bases from V and 2 bases from J; junction bases left unmatched: 7. Written as DNA, the CDR3 is TGTGCCAGACGCCGGGACAGTGCCTACAATGAGCAGTTCTTC. Translating it yields CARRRDSAYNEQFF.

The chain couples TRBV19 to TRBJ1-5; 9 bases are a match to TRBD1. The ends lost 7 bases at V and 4 bases at J; junction bases unmatched: 14. There are 17 residues in the CDR3. The germline CDR1 and CDR2 sequences are LNHDA and SQIVND (reference sequence). CDR3 residues: CASKIQTGTGRNQPQHF. DNA for the CDR3: TGTGCCAGTAAGATCCAAACCGGGACAGGGAGAAATCAGCCCCAGCATTTT.

The chain is built from TRBV19 and TRBJ1-6; D gene uncertain. Trimming cost V 2 bases and J 12 bases, with 23 bases left between them. Germline-derived CDR1 and CDR2 are LNHDA and SQIVND (reference sequence). The length of the CDR3 is 17 residues. The CDR3 protein is CASSILATTGTNVPLHF. CDR3 DNA: TGTGCCAGTAGTATACTCGCCACGACGGGAACCAATGTACCCCTCCACTTT.

This chain links TRBV9 with TRBJ2-1; 14 bases agree with TRBD2. Per the germline V gene, CDR1 is SGDLS and CDR2 is YYNGEE. This CDR3 contains 15 residues. The trim removed 7 bases at V and 9 bases at J, leaving 9 bases unmatched. For the CDR3, the DNA is TGTGCCAGCGGACGGGGACTAGCGGGGGCGAGTGAGCAGTTCTTC. It is translated as CASGRGLAGASEQFF.

The rearrangement uses TRBV7-2 and TRBJ1-2; D gene uncertain. V lost 5 bases and J 4 bases, leaving 11 bases between the germline ends. CDR1 is SGHTA, CDR2 FQGNSA, per germline. This CDR3 is 13 amino acids long. CDR3 nucleotide sequence: TGTGCCAGCAGCCAGGAGGCCTTCTATGGCTACACCTTC. The encoded protein is CASSQEAFYGYTF.

The rearrangement links TRBV9 to TRBJ2-1; D is possibly TRBD1 or TRBD2 (5 bases each). Trimming left V 3 bases short and J 7 bases short, with 17 bases between. From germline, CDR1 is SGDLS and CDR2 YYNGEE. The CDR3 covers 15 residues. This CDR3 reads CASSAGWGTGNEQFF. CDR3 DNA: TGTGCCAGCAGCGCGGGATGGGGGACGGGAAATGAGCAGTTCTTC.

This sequence joins TRBV6-6 and TRBJ2-1, with D hard to call. The CDR3 runs 13 residues. V shed 2 bases and J shed 2 bases, with 4 bases lying between them. CDR1 MNHNY and CDR2 SVGAGI come from the germline V gene (reference sequence). The DNA of the CDR3 is TGTGCCAGCAGTTACGGGACCTACAATGAGCAGTTCTTC. This translates into CASSYGTYNEQFF.

This clone was picked up one time. This chain connects TRBV20-1 to TRBJ1-1, with unresolved D. V lost 3 bases to trimming and J lost 1 base, with 6 bases between them. The CDR3 extends over 12 amino acids. CDR1 DFQATT and CDR2 SNEGSKA come from the germline V gene (reference sequence). This chain's CDR3 is CSASSRNTEAFF. CDR3 coding DNA: TGCAGTGCTAGTTCCAGGAACACTGAAGCTTTCTTT.

The chain combines TRBV3-1 (or the pseudogene TRBV3-2) with TRBJ2-7; TRBD2 aligns across 7 bases. The V and J ends lost 4 bases and 4 bases, in that order; junction bases with no gene match: 10. The CDR3 has 15 residues. Germline loops: CDR1 LGHDT, CDR2 YNNKEL (reference sequence). The CDR3 spells CASSRRGGISYEQYF. DNA for the CDR3: TGTGCCAGCAGCCGTCGCGGGGGTATTTCGTACGAGCAGTACTTC.

The chain is built from TRBV27 and TRBJ1-2; D gene unclear. The CDR3 extends over 14 amino acids. Trimming took off 8 bases at V and 1 base at J, with 14 bases between the two ends. Germline assignment: CDR1 MNHEY and CDR2 SMNVEV (reference sequence). This chain's CDR3 is CASGSPPLNYGYTF. The CDR3 DNA reads TGTGCCAGCGGATCCCCGCCCCTTAACTATGGCTACACCTTC.

This sequence joins TRBV6-5 and TRBJ1-2; a possible D gene is TRBD1 (6 bases). CDR3 length: 13 residues. Trimming stripped 7 bases from V and 7 bases from J, with 16 bases between. The germline V gene encodes CDR1 MNHEY and CDR2 SVGAGI. CDR3 nucleotides: TGTGCCAGCATCAACAGGGAACGTAGTGGCTACACCTTC. Translated, it gives CASINRERSGYTF.

The chain joins TRBV19 to TRBJ1-4, with no clear D. The ends were cut back, 3 bases at V and 0 bases at J, with 14 bases in the middle. The length of the CDR3 is 17 residues. Germline V gene sequence: CDR1 LNHDA, CDR2 SQIVND (reference sequence). This chain's CDR3 is CASSIVNSLATNEKLFF. CDR3 DNA sequence: TGTGCCAGTAGTATCGTTAACAGTCTAGCAACTAATGAAAAACTGTTTTTT.

This clone has only one observation. This sequence joins TRBV18 and TRBJ1-5, with a possible D match to TRBD1 (6 bases). The V and J ends lost 3 bases and 7 bases respectively, with 13 bases between them. This CDR3 spans 14 amino acids. Germline CDR1 KGHSH, CDR2 LQKENI. The CDR3 sequence is CASSPTGRDQPQHF. The CDR3 DNA reads TGTGCCAGCTCACCGACAGGACGTGACCAGCCCCAGCATTTT.

The rearrangement joins TRBV3-1 (or the pseudogene TRBV3-2) to TRBJ1-2; a possible D gene is TRBD1 (5 bases). V was clipped by 0 bases and J by 5 bases, with 10 bases between them. This CDR3 is built from 14 residues. Germline V gives CDR1 LGHDT, CDR2 YNNKEL (reference sequence). CDR3 residues: CASSQEASGYGYTF. As DNA, the CDR3 is TGTGCCAGCAGCCAAGAGGCCTCAGGGTATGGCTACACCTTC.

This clone has just one count. The J gene is TRBJ1-6, the V gene TRBV14, with TRBD1 as a possible D gene (5 bases). The V and J ends lost 0 bases and 9 bases respectively, with 12 bases between them. This CDR3 has 15 residues. From germline, CDR1 is SGHDN and CDR2 FVKESK. CDR3 nucleotide sequence: TGTGCCAGCAGCCAAGACCAGGGTCGGTTTTCACCCCTCCACTTT. This sequence encodes CASSQDQGRFSPLHF.

This rearrangement joins TRBV3-1 (or the pseudogene TRBV3-2) to TRBJ2-7; perhaps TRBD1 as D (6 bases). The CDR3 has 13 amino acids. The V gene's germline CDR1 is LGHDT and CDR2 YNNKEL (reference sequence). V gave up 5 bases and J gave up 5 bases, with 13 bases separating them. Written as DNA, the CDR3 is TGTGCCAGCAGCGACGGACAGCGCAACGAGCAGTACTTC. This codes for CASSDGQRNEQYF.

The V gene is TRBV2, the J gene TRBJ1-2; D gene ambiguous. Germline-derived CDR1 and CDR2 are SNHLY and FYNNEI. The CDR3 is made up of 15 amino acids. The V end was cut by 1 base, the J end by 1 base, with 10 bases between. CDR3 protein: CASSEGAPINYGYTF. The CDR3 nucleotides are TGTGCCAGCAGTGAAGGGGCACCGATTAACTATGGCTACACCTTC. The variable domain in full, completed from reference TRBV2 and TRBJ1-2, reads EPEVTQTPSHQVTQMGQEVILRCVPISNHLYFYWYRQILGQKVEFLVSFYNNEISEKSEIFDDQFSVERPDGSNFTLKIRSTKLEDSAMYFCASSEGAPINYGYTFGSGTRLTVV.

This clone was seen a single time. V usage is TRBV3-1 (or the pseudogene TRBV3-2) and J usage is TRBJ2-5; D gene ambiguous. Germline CDR1 and CDR2: LGHDT and YNNKEL (reference sequence). V was shortened by 4 bases and J by 2 bases, with 14 bases between the two germline ends. This CDR3 is 15 amino acids long. CDR3 bases: TGTGCCAGCAGCCCGTCGTGGCGGAAACAAGAGACCCAGTACTTC. It translates to CASSPSWRKQETQYF.

The V call is TRBV19, the J call TRBJ2-3, with D perhaps being TRBD1 or TRBD2 (6 bases each). This CDR3 is 16 amino acids long. V lost 5 bases to trimming and J lost 5 bases, with 20 bases between them. Germline CDR1 and CDR2: LNHDA and SQIVND (reference sequence). CDR3: CASSRRRDFRGDTQYF. CDR3 DNA: TGTGCCAGTAGTCGCCGCCGGGACTTCAGGGGAGATACGCAGTATTTT.

V gene TRBV4-2 combines with J gene TRBJ1-1; TRBD1 is a possible D gene (5 bases). The CDR3 contains 14 residues. Trimming stripped 4 bases from V and 3 bases from J, with 12 bases between. Germline CDR1 reads LGHNA; CDR2 reads YNFKEQ. The CDR3 reads CASSPGLADTEAFF. The CDR3 DNA sequence: TGTGCCAGCAGCCCGGGACTGGCAGACACTGAAGCTTTCTTT.

This chain uses TRBV9 with TRBJ2-2; possibly TRBD2 for D (5 bases). The CDR3 runs 14 residues. V shed 0 bases and J shed 5 bases, with 8 bases lying between them. Germline V gives CDR1 SGDLS, CDR2 YYNGEE. Here the CDR3 reads CASSVAWTTGELFF. CDR3 nucleotide sequence: TGTGCCAGCAGCGTAGCATGGACTACCGGGGAGCTGTTTTTT.

This chain joins TRBV30 and TRBJ2-3; D is unclear. CDR1 is GTSNPN and CDR2 is SVGIG in the germline V gene (reference sequence). The length of the CDR3 is 13 residues. Deletions cut 0 bases from V and 4 bases from J, with 8 bases between. CDR3 in amino acids: CAWSVLSSDTQYF. The CDR3 nucleotides are TGTGCCTGGAGTGTACTTTCGTCAGATACGCAGTATTTT. Using reference TRBV30 and TRBJ2-3 for the parts outside the CDR3, the full variable domain is SQTIHQWPATLVQPVGSPLSLECTVEGTSNPNLYWYRQAAGRGLQLLFYSVGIGQISSEVPQNLSASRPQDRQFILSSKKLLLSDSGFYLCAWSVLSSDTQYFGPGTRLTVL.

V usage is TRBV19 and J usage is TRBJ1-4, with D maybe TRBD1 (5 bases). Deletions cut 3 bases from V and 7 bases from J, with 9 bases between. This CDR3 has 13 amino acids. Germline CDR1 and CDR2: LNHDA and SQIVND (reference sequence). The CDR3 coding sequence is TGTGCCAGTAGTATGGGGCTTGGTGAAAAACTGTTTTTT. Its protein is CASSMGLGEKLFF.

The chain carries TRBV28 and TRBJ1-2; TRBD1 matches 7 bases. With V trimmed by 4 bases and J by 7 bases, 9 bases remained unmatched. The CDR3 is made up of 14 amino acids. Germline CDR1 MDHEN, CDR2 SYDVKM. CDR3 amino acids: CASSSRGRGVGYTF. The CDR3 nucleotides read TGTGCCAGCAGTTCGAGGGGGCGCGGGGTTGGCTACACCTTC.

V gene TRBV30 combines with J gene TRBJ2-3; D is uncertain. Germline CDR1 and CDR2: GTSNPN and SVGIG (reference sequence). This CDR3 spans 12 amino acids. V was shortened by 0 bases and J by 5 bases, with 6 bases between the two germline ends. The CDR3 protein is CAWSVVEDTQYF. CDR3 bases: TGTGCCTGGAGTGTGGTTGAAGATACGCAGTATTTT.

V usage is TRBV25-1 and J usage is TRBJ2-3, with unresolved D. This CDR3 contains 14 residues. Trimming took 1 base from V and 6 from J, leaving 11 bases between them. Germline V lookup: CDR1 MGHDK, CDR2 SYGVNS. The CDR3 here is CASSESGRSDTQYF. The DNA for the CDR3 is TGTGCCAGCAGTGAATCAGGCCGTTCGGATACGCAGTATTTT.

The chain uses TRBV18 and TRBJ2-1; maybe TRBD2 (7 bases). V shed 3 bases and J shed 3 bases, with 15 bases lying between them. Germline CDR1 is KGHSH and CDR2 is LQKENI. The CDR3 loop spans 16 amino acids. Here the CDR3 DNA reads TGTGCCAGCTCACCTCTACGGGGGGCTAGCTACAATGAGCAGTTCTTC. As protein: CASSPLRGASYNEQFF.

This rearrangement joins TRBV6-5 to TRBJ2-3; D could derive from TRBD1 or TRBD2 (5 bases each). Germline CDR1 is MNHEY and CDR2 is SVGAGI. With 4 bases removed from V and 3 bases from J, the gap between germline ends came to 17 bases. The CDR3 covers 16 residues. The chain's CDR3 is CASSSQGFGITDTQYF. The CDR3 DNA sequence: TGTGCCAGCAGTTCGCAGGGCTTCGGGATTACAGATACGCAGTATTTT.